The table lists the clone carrying this TCR beta chain with a few counts. Its antigen remains unidentified. One entry per CDR3 protein results from TCRdb running MiXCR on the 5' RACE reads. Counted here are 700,000 to 850,000 distinct CDR3 sequences, roughly 12% occurring once; the ten biggest clones make up 0.51%. This entry belongs to a study of CD8 T cells in ankylosing spondylitis. Study-wide results and limits: About eight highly homologous variants made up a TCR beta motif that seemed to typify ankylosing spondylitis blood.

Losses at the gene ends were 1 base for V and 3 bases for J; bases not matched to a gene: 5. The CDR3 has 14 amino acids. From germline, CDR1 is DFQATT and CDR2 SNEGSKA (reference sequence). Source material: blood, either unsorted or a sorted T cell fraction (not recorded which). The receptor comes from a male donor with ankylosing spondylitis. The V and J genes are TRBV20-1 and TRBJ1-2; 7 nucleotides line up with TRBD1. CDR3 sequence reads: CSARVQGTDYGYTF. CDR3 in DNA: TGCAGTGCTAGAGTTCAGGGGACAGACTATGGCTACACCTTC.